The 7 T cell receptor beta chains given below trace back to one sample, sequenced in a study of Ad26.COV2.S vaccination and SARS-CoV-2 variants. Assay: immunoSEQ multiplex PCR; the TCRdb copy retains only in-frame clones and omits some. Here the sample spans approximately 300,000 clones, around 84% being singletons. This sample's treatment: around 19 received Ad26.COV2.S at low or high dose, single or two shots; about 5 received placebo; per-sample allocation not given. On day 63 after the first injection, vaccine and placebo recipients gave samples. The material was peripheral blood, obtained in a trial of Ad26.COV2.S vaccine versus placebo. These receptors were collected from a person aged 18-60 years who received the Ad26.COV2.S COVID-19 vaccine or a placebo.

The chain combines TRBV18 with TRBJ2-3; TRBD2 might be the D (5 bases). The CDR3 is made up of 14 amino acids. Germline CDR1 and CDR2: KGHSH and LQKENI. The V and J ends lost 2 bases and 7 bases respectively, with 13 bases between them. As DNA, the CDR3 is TGTGCCAGCTCACCAGGGCTTGTGGACTATACGCAGTATTTT. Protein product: CASSPGLVDYTQYF. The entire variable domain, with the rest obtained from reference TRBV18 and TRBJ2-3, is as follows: NAGVMQNPRHLVRRRGQEARLRCSPMKGHSHVYWYRQLPEEGLKFMVYLQKENIIDESGMPKERFSAEFPKEGPSILRIQQVVRGDSAAYFCASSPGLVDYTQYFGPGTRLTVL.

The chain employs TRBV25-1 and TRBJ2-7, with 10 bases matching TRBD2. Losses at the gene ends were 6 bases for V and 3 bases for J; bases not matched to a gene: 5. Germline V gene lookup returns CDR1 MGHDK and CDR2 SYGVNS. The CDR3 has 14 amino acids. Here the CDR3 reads CASRPLAGDYEQYF. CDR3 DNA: TGTGCCAGCAGACCTCTAGCGGGGGACTACGAGCAGTACTTC.

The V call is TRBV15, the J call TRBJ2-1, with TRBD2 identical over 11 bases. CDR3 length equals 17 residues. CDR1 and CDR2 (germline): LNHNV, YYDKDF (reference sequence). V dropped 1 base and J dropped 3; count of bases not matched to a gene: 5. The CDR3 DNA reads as TGTGCCACCAGCAGAGCTCTAGCGGGGGGTATCTACAATGAGCAGTTCTTC. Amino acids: CATSRALAGGIYNEQFF.

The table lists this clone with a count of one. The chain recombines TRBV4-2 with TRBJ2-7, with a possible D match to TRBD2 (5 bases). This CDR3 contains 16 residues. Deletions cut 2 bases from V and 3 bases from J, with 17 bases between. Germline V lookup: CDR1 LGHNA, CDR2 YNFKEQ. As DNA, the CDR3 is TGTGCCAGCAGCCAATCCCCCGGACTGGGATACTACGAGCAGTACTTC. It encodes CASSQSPGLGYYEQYF.

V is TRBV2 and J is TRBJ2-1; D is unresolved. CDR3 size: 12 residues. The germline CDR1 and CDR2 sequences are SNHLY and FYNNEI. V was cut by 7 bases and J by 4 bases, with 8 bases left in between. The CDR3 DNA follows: TGTGCCAGCAACACAGCTTACAATGAGCAGTTCTTC. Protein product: CASNTAYNEQFF. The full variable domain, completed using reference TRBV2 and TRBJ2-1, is EPEVTQTPSHQVTQMGQEVILRCVPISNHLYFYWYRQILGQKVEFLVSFYNNEISEKSEIFDDQFSVERPDGSNFTLKIRSTKLEDSAMYFCASNTAYNEQFFGPGTRLTVL.

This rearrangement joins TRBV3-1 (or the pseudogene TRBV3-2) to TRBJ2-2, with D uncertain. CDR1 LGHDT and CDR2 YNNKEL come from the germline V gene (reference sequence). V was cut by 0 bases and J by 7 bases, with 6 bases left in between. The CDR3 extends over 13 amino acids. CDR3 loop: CASSQDTRGELFF. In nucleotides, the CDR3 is TGTGCCAGCAGCCAAGATACACGCGGGGAGCTGTTTTTT.

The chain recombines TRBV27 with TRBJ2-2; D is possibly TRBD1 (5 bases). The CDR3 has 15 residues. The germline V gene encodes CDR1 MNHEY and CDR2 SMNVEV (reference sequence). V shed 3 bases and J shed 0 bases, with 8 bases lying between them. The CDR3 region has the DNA TGTGCCAGCAGTTTGACAGCCTCGAACACCGGGGAGCTGTTTTTT. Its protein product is CASSLTASNTGELFF.